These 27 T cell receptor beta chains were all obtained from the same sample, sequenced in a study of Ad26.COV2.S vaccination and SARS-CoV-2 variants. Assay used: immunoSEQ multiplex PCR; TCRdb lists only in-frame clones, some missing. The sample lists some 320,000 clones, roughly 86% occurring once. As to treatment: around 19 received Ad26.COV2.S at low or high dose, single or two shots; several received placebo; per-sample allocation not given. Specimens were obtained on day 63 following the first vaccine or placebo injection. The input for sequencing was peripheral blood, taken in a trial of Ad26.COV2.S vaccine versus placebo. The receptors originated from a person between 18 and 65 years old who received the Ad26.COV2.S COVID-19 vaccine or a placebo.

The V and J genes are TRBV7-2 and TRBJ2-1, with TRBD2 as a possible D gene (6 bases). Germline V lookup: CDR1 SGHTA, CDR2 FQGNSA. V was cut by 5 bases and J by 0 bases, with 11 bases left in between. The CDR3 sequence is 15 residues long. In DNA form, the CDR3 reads TGTGCCAGCAGCCTGGGACTTCCCTCCTACAATGAGCAGTTCTTC. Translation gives CASSLGLPSYNEQFF.

The CDR3 loop reads CASSASGFTYEQYF. In nucleotides, the CDR3 is TGTGCCAGCAGCGCCTCCGGGTTTACCTACGAGCAGTACTTC. This chain uses TRBV7-6 with TRBJ2-7; D is unclear. The V end was cut by 5 bases, the J end by 2 bases, with 13 bases between. The germline CDR1 and CDR2 sequences are SGHVS and FNYEAQ. This CDR3 comprises 14 residues.

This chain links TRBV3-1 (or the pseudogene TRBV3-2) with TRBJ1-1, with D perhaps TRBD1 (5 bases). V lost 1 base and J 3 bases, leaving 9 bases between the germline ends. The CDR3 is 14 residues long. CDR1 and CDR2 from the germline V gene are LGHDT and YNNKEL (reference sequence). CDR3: CASSQARTYTEAFF. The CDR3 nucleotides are TGTGCCAGCAGCCAAGCCCGGACATACACTGAAGCTTTCTTT.

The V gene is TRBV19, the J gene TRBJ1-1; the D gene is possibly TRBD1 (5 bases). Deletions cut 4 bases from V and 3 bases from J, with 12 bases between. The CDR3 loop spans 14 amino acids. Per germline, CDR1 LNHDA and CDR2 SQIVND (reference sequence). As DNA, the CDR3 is TGTGCCAGTAGTAGGGGGGGATATGACACTGAAGCTTTCTTT. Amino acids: CASSRGGYDTEAFF.

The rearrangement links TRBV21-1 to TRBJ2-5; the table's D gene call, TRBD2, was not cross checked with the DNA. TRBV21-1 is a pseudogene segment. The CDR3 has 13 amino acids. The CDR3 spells CASSKFPLLGQYF. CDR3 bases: TGTGCCAGCAGCAAATTCCCCCTCCTAGGCCAGTACTTC.

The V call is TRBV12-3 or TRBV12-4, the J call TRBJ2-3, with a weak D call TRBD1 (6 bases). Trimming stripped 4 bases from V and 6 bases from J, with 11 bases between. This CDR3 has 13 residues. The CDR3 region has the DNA TGTGCCAGCAGTTCACAGGGTTGGGATACGCAGTATTTT. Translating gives CASSSQGWDTQYF.

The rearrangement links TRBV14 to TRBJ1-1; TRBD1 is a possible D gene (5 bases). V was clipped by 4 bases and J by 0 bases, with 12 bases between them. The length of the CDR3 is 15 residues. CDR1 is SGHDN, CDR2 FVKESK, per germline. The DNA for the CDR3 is TGTGCCAGCAGCCCCCAGACAGCCTTGAACACTGAAGCTTTCTTT. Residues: CASSPQTALNTEAFF. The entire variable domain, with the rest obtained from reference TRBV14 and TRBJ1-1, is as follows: EAGVTQFPSHSVIEKGQTVTLRCDPISGHDNLYWYRRVMGKEIKFLLHFVKESKQDESGMPNNRFLAERTGGTYSTLKVQPAELEDSGVYFCASSPQTALNTEAFFGQGTRLTVV.

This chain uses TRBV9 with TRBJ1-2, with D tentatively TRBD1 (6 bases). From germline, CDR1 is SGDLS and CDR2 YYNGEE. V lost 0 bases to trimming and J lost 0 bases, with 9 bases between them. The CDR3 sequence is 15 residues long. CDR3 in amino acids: CASSVGGLANYGYTF. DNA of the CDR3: TGTGCCAGCAGCGTAGGGGGGCTCGCTAACTATGGCTACACCTTC.

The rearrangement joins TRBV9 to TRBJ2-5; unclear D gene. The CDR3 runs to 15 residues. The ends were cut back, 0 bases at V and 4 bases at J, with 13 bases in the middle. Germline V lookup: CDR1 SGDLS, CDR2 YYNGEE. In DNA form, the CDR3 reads TGTGCCAGCAGCGTAGCGTCGGGTTTAGGAGAGACCCAGTACTTC. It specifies CASSVASGLGETQYF.

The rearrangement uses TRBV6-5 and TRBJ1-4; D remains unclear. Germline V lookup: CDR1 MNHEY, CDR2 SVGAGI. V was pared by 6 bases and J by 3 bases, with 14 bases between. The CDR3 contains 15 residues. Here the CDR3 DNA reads TGTGCCAGCAGGGTCGACCCGGCAGCTAATGAAAAACTGTTTTTT. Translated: CASRVDPAANEKLFF.

CDR3 sequence reads: CASSQLGTGTYNEQFF. The CDR3 nucleotides are TGTGCCAGCTCACAACTCGGGACAGGCACCTACAATGAGCAGTTCTTC. The V call is TRBV18, the J call TRBJ2-1; the match to TRBD1 covers 8 bases. The germline V gene encodes CDR1 KGHSH and CDR2 LQKENI. CDR3 length: 16 residues. V gave up 4 bases and J gave up 2 bases; unmatched junction bases: 7.

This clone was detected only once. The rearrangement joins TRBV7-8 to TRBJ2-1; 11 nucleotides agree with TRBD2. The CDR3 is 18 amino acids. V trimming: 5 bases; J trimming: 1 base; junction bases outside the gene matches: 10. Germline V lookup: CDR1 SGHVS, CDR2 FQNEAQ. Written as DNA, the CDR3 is TGTGCCAGCAGCCGAGGAGTAGCGGGGGGGCCGTCCTACAATGAGCAGTTCTTC. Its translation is CASSRGVAGGPSYNEQFF.

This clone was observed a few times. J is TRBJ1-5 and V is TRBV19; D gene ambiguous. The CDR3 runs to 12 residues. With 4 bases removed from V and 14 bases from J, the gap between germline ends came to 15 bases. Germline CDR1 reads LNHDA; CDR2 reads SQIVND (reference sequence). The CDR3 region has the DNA TGTGCCAGTAGTACCACTTTAAAAGGGAAGCATTTT. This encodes CASSTTLKGKHF.

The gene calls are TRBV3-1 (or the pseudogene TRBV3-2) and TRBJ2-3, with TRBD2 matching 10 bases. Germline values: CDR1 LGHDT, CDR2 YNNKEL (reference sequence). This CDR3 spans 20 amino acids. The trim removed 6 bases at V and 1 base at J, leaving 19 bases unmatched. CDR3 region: CASSPRSMASGGPRTDTQYF. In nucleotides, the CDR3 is TGTGCCAGCAGTCCAAGATCAATGGCTAGCGGGGGCCCACGCACAGATACGCAGTATTTT.

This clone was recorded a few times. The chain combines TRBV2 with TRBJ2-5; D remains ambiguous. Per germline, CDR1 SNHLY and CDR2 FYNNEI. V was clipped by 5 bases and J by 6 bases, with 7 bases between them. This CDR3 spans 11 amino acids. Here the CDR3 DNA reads TGTGCCAGCAGTTGGTTGCAGACCCAGTACTTC. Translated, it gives CASSWLQTQYF.

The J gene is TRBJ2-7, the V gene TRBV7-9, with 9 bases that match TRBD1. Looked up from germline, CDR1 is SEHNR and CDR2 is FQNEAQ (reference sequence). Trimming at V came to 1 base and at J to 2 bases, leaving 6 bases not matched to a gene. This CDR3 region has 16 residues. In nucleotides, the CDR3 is TGTGCCAGCAGCTTAGTGGGACAGGGATCAGCCTACGAGCAGTACTTC. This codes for CASSLVGQGSAYEQYF.

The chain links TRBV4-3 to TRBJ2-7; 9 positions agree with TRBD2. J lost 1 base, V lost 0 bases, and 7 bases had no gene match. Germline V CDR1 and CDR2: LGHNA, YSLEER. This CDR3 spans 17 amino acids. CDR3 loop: CASSQDNPGLASYEQYF. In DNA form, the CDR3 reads TGCGCCAGCAGCCAAGATAACCCGGGACTAGCTTCCTACGAGCAGTACTTC.

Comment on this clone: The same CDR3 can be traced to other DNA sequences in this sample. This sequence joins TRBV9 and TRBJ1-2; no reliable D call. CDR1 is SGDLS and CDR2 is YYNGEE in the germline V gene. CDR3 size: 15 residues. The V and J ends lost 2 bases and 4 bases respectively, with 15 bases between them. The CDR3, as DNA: TGTGCCAGCAGCGTTCACAGAGATCCCCTCTATGGCTACACCTTC. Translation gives CASSVHRDPLYGYTF. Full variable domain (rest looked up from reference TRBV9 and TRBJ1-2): DSGVTQTPKHLITATGQRVTLRCSPRSGDLSVYWYQQSLDQGLQFLIQYYNGEERAKGNILERFSAQQFPDLHSELNLSSLELGDSALYFCASSVHRDPLYGYTFGSGTRLTVV.

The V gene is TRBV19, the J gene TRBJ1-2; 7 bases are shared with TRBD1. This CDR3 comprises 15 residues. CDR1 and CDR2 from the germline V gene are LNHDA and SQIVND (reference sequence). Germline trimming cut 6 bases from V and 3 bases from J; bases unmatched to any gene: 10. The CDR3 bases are TGTGCCAGTAGCAATTCAGCAGGGGGAGACTATGGCTACACCTTC. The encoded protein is CASSNSAGGDYGYTF.

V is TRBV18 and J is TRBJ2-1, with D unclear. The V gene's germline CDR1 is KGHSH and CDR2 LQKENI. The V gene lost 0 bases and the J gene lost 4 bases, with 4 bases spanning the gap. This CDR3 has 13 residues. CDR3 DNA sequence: TGTGCCAGCTCACCACCGTCGTACAATGAGCAGTTCTTC. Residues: CASSPPSYNEQFF.

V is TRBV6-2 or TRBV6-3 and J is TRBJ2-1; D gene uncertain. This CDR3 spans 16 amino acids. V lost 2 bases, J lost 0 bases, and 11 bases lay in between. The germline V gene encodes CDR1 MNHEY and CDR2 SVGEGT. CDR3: CASSYERSSSYNEQFF. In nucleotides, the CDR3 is TGTGCCAGCAGTTACGAACGCTCGAGCTCCTACAATGAGCAGTTCTTC.

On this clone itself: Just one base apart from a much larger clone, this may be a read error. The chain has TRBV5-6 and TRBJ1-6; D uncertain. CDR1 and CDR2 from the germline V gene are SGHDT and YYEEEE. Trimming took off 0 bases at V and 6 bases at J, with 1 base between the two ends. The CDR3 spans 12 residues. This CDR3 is CASSLVNSPLHF. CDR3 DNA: TGTGCCAGCAGCTTGGTTAATTCACCCCTCCACTTT.

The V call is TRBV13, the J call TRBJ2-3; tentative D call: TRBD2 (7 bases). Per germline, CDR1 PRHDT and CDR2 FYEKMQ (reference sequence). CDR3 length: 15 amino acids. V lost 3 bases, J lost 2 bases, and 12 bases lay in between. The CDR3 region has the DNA TGTGCCAGCAGCTTTAGAGGGGGGGCCACAGATACGCAGTATTTT. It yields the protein CASSFRGGATDTQYF.

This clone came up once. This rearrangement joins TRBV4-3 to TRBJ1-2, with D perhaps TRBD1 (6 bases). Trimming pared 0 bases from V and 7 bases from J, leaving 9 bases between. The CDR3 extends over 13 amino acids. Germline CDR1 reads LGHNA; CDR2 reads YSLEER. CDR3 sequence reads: CASSQDTGSGYTF. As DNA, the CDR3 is TGCGCCAGCAGCCAAGATACAGGGAGTGGCTACACCTTC.

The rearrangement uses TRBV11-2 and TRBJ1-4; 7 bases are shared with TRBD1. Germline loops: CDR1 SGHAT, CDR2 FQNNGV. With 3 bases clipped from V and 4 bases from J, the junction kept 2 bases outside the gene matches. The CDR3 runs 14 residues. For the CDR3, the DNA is TGTGCCAGCAGCTTGGGACAGCATAATGAAAAACTGTTTTTT. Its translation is CASSLGQHNEKLFF.

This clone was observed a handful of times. CDR3 in DNA: TGTGCCACCTCACAGGGGAGTTCACCCCTCCACTTT. Translation: CATSQGSSPLHF. The chain carries TRBV19 and TRBJ1-6, with 7 nucleotides matching TRBD1. CDR1 and CDR2 (germline): LNHDA, SQIVND (reference sequence). The CDR3 runs 12 residues. The ends lost 10 bases at V and 9 bases at J; junction bases unmatched: 6.

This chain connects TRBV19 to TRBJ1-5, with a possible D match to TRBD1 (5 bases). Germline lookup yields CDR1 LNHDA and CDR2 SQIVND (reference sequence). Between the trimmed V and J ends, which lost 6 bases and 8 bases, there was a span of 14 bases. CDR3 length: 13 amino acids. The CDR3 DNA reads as TGTGCCAGTAGAAGGGGCATGATGGAGCCCCAGCATTTT. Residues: CASRRGMMEPQHF.